These T cell receptor beta chains were read from a single sample in a study of PD-L1 blockade in urothelial cancer. Clones were read by immunoSEQ multiplex PCR, and TCRdb kept only the in-frame ones, dropping some. The table lists about 50,000 clones, 86% of them singletons. This sample comprised PBMCs, obtained around atezolizumab (anti-PD-L1) treatment. The receptor source for this set is a man aged 60-69 years with urothelial cancer. CDR3s include the opening cysteine and the closing phenylalanine or tryptophan. The order of the fields is V gene, clone size, D gene, J gene, CDR3 DNA, CDR3 protein. The D gene is left open where the match is weak. Size is omitted from some rows. Given values are once, few, many or a class for expanded clones.

>TRBV30|-|-|TRBJ1-2
TGTGCCTGGAACCCAGACAGAACCGGTAACTATGGCTACACCTTC
CAWNPDRTGNYGYTF
>TRBV6-5|-|TRBD2|TRBJ2-5
TGTGCCAGCAGCTCGGTGACTAGCAGGAAAGAGACCCAGTACTTC
CASSSVTSRKETQYF
>TRBV5-3|-|-|TRBJ2-7
TGTGCCAGATTACTCCGGGTTTGCTACGAGCAGTACTTC
CARLLRVCYEQYF
>TRBV10-3|few|TRBD1|TRBJ1-1
TGTGCCATCAGTGCCGGACAGGGAAACACTGAAGCTTTCTTT
CAISAGQGNTEAFF
>TRBV2|-|TRBD1|TRBJ1-2
TGTGCCAGCATGGAGACAGGGAACTATGGCTACACCTTC
CASMETGNYGYTF
>TRBV10-3|-|-|TRBJ2-3
TGTGCCATCAGGGCCTTGGGGGGAGCCACAGATACGCAGTATTTT
CAIRALGGATDTQYF
>TRBV6-6|-|-|TRBJ1-2
TGTGCCAGCAGTTACGATCGGGGGGCCAACTATGGCTACACCTTC
CASSYDRGANYGYTF
>TRBV10-2|-|TRBD1|TRBJ2-7
TGCGCCAGCAGTGATACGGACAGGGGGCGGTACGAGCAGTACTTC
CASSDTDRGRYEQYF
>TRBV13|-|-|TRBJ2-3
TGTGCCAGCAGCTTTGGGGGGGGGCCATCAGATACGCAGTATTTT
CASSFGGGPSDTQYF
>TRBV4-1|few|-|TRBJ1-5
TGCGCCAGCAGCCAATCCACAGGCGATGGCCCCCAGCATTTT
CASSQSTGDGPQHF
>TRBV12-5|-|-|TRBJ2-5
TGTGCTAGTGGTTTAGCGGAGACCCAGTACTTC
CASGLAETQYF
>TRBV27|-|-|TRBJ1-2
TGTGCCAGCACCGGAGGGGCCGACTATGGCTACACCTTC
CASTGGADYGYTF
>TRBV28|medium-sized|-|TRBJ2-7
TGTGCCAGCAGTTTCCAATACGAGCAGTACTTC
CASSFQYEQYF
>TRBV7-3|once|-|TRBJ1-5
TGTGCCAGCAGCCCCAGAGAGGTTTGCAATCAGCCCCAGCATTTT
CASSPREVCNQPQHF
>TRBV18|-|-|TRBJ2-2
TGTGCCAGCTCACTAAACACCGGGGAGCTGTTTTTT
CASSLNTGELFF
>TRBV18|-|TRBD2|TRBJ2-1
TGTGCCAGCTCTATAGGGACTAGCGCTCACAATGAGCAGTTCTTC
CASSIGTSAHNEQFF
>TRBV7-3|-|TRBD1|TRBJ1-6
TGTGCCAGCAGCCCAGCCCCAGGACAGGGGTCACCCCTCCACTTT
CASSPAPGQGSPLHF
>TRBV27|-|TRBD1|TRBJ1-5
TGTGCCAGCAGTTTGGACAGGGCTAGCAATCAGCCCCAGCATTTT
CASSLDRASNQPQHF
>TRBV6-5|-|-|TRBJ1-1
TGTGCCAGTCGTACAGGGCTCATGAACACTGAAGCTTTCTTT
CASRTGLMNTEAFF
>TRBV11-3|-|-|TRBJ2-3
TGTGCCAGCAGCTTAGGGCAGGGGCTCTCCACAGATACGCAGTATTTT
CASSLGQGLSTDTQYF
>TRBV9|once|-|TRBJ2-6
TGTGCCAGCAGCGCCGGACATAGCTCTGGGGCCAACGTCCTGACTTTC
CASSAGHSSGANVLTF
>TRBV6-5|-|-|TRBJ2-7
TGTGCCAGCAGCACCAGGCTTCCCTACGAGCAGTACTTC
CASSTRLPYEQYF
>TRBV7-2|-|-|TRBJ1-1
TGTGCCAGCAGTCTACAGGGAACGGCCACTGAAGCTTTCTTT
CASSLQGTATEAFF
>TRBV5-4|once|TRBD1|TRBJ2-1
TGTGCCAGCAGCTTAGACAGGGCTATCGATGAGCAGTTCTTC
CASSLDRAIDEQFF
>TRBV6-6|once|TRBD1|TRBJ1-3
TGTGCCAGCAGGCGGACAGGGGGAGGAAACACCATATATTTT
CASRRTGGGNTIYF
>TRBV7-3|-|TRBD2|TRBJ2-1
TGTGCCAGCAGCTTAACTAGCGGGGGGGCCAATGAGCAGTTCTTC
CASSLTSGGANEQFF
>TRBV5-1|-|-|TRBJ2-7
TGCGCCAGCAGCATCGAGGCCACCCCCTCCTACGAGCAGTACTTC
CASSIEATPSYEQYF
>TRBV7-2|-|TRBD2|TRBJ2-5
TGTGCCAGCAGCTTAAGAGCGGGGGTAGAAGAGACCCAGTACTTC
CASSLRAGVEETQYF
>TRBV6-5|-|-|TRBJ2-1
TGTGCCAGCAGCACCAGGCGGGGTTACAATGAGCAGTTCTTC
CASSTRRGYNEQFF
>TRBV7-2|once|-|TRBJ2-3
TGTGCCAGCAGCTTGTGGCAGGTAGTAGATACGCAGTATTTT
CASSLWQVVDTQYF
>TRBV6-5|once|TRBD2|TRBJ2-3
TGTGCCAGCAGTCGGACTAGCGGGGGAGTAGATACGCAGTATTTT
CASSRTSGGVDTQYF
>TRBV6-6|-|TRBD2|TRBJ2-2
TGTGCCAGCAGCCGGGGAGGGGACACCGGGGAGCTGTTTTTT
CASSRGGDTGELFF
>TRBV5-4|-|-|TRBJ2-5
TGTGCCAGCAGCTCCCCCGGGTCCCTCCTGGGGACCCAGTACTTC
CASSSPGSLLGTQYF
>TRBV5-4|once|TRBD1|TRBJ1-6
TGTGCCAGCAGCTTGGCTTTGGGACAGGGTGCCTCACCCCTCCACTTT
CASSLALGQGASPLHF
>TRBV6-5|-|TRBD1|TRBJ1-6
TGTGCCAGCAGTCCCAGGGGGCCCTATAATTCACCCCTCCACTTT
CASSPRGPYNSPLHF
>TRBV7-6|-|-|TRBJ1-4
TGTGCCAGCAGCCCCGCCGGGGGTAGTTATGAAAAACTGTTTTTT
CASSPAGGSYEKLFF
>TRBV6-5|-|-|TRBJ1-2
TGTGCCAGCACCCTCTCCGACAGGACCCATGGCTACACCTTC
CASTLSDRTHGYTF
>TRBV6-4|-|TRBD2|TRBJ2-5
TGTGCCAGCAGCCGGGACTACCAACCCCAAGAGACCCAGTACTTC
CASSRDYQPQETQYF